Shown below are 17 T cell receptor beta chains from a single sample sequenced in a study of T cell responses to AZD1222 COVID-19 vaccine. Assay used: immunoSEQ multiplex PCR; TCRdb lists only in-frame clones, some missing. This table holds 150,000 to 200,000 clones, around nine tenths found once. The starting material was peripheral blood, obtained 28 days after the second AZD1222 dose. These receptors were collected from an adult who received the AZD1222 COVID-19 vaccine.

The genes are TRBV19 and TRBJ2-1, with TRBD2 matching over 8 bases. This CDR3 spans 15 amino acids. V shed 5 bases and J 8 bases; nucleotides not matched to a gene: 11. In germline, CDR1 is LNHDA, CDR2 SQIVND (reference sequence). CDR3 sequence (DNA): TGTGCCAGTAGTCCCCAGGTCGGGGGGGGCTATGAGCAGTTCTTC. Protein product: CASSPQVGGGYEQFF. Full variable domain (rest looked up from reference TRBV19 and TRBJ2-1): DGGITQSPKYLFRKEGQNVTLSCEQNLNHDAMYWYRQDPGQGLRLIYYSQIVNDFQKGDIAEGYSVSREKKESFPLTVTSAQKNPTAFYLCASSPQVGGGYEQFFGPGTRLTVL.

The chain is built from TRBV19 and TRBJ2-1, with 10 positions matching TRBD2. Germline V gene lookup returns CDR1 LNHDA and CDR2 SQIVND (reference sequence). Trimming at V came to 1 base and at J to 4 bases, leaving 1 base not matched to a gene. CDR3 length equals 15 residues. This CDR3 is CASSIGLAGYNEQFF. The CDR3 DNA is TGTGCCAGTAGTATAGGACTAGCGGGTTACAATGAGCAGTTCTTC.

The chain carries TRBV10-1 and TRBJ1-1, with D perhaps TRBD1 (6 bases). CDR3 size: 16 residues. V was shortened by 10 bases and J by 4 bases, with 25 bases between the two germline ends. Germline loops: CDR1 WNHNN, CDR2 SYGVQD (reference sequence). The chain's CDR3 is CATCKRGGGSGTEAFF. CDR3 bases: TGCGCCACCTGTAAGAGAGGGGGGGGAAGTGGCACTGAAGCTTTCTTT.

This clone showed up just once. The chain is built from TRBV2 and TRBJ2-1; D call uncertain. The CDR3 spans 15 residues. V gave up 7 bases and J gave up 7 bases, with 20 bases separating them. From germline, CDR1 is SNHLY and CDR2 FYNNEI. The CDR3 region has the DNA TGTGCCAGCAAAGCTCTGTCCCAAGGATGGAATGAGCAGTTCTTC. This encodes CASKALSQGWNEQFF.

The chain employs TRBV4-2 and TRBJ1-6; a weak D match, TRBD1 (5 bases). Germline V gene sequence: CDR1 LGHNA, CDR2 YNFKEQ. This CDR3 has 16 residues. Trimming removed 4 bases at V and 4 bases at J, with 14 bases between. The CDR3 DNA follows: TGTGCCAGCAGCCCGGGACGGAGGGGATATAATTCACCCCTCCACTTT. It codes for CASSPGRRGYNSPLHF.

V gene TRBV12-3 or TRBV12-4 combines with J gene TRBJ2-3; D is ambiguous. The V end lost 3 bases, the J end lost 5 bases, and 3 bases lay between the germline ends. The CDR3 is made up of 11 amino acids. CDR3 sequence reads: CASSLQDTQYF. In DNA form, the CDR3 reads TGTGCCAGCAGTTTGCAAGATACGCAGTATTTT.

The chain carries TRBV7-2 and TRBJ2-7; D might be TRBD1 (6 bases). The V and J ends lost 2 bases and 5 bases respectively, with 16 bases between them. The CDR3 has 15 amino acids. The germline gives CDR1 SGHTA, CDR2 FQGNSA. CDR3 residues: CASSLISAGEDEQYF. In nucleotides, the CDR3 is TGTGCCAGCAGCTTAATTTCAGCAGGGGAAGACGAGCAGTACTTC.

This chain links TRBV6-2 or TRBV6-3 with TRBJ1-4; D gene ambiguous. The CDR3 is 15 residues long. Germline CDR1 MNHEY, CDR2 SVGEGT. The germline V and J ends were trimmed by 5 bases and 3 bases, with 13 bases remaining between them. CDR3 region: CASSTRALANEKLFF. The CDR3 nucleotides read TGTGCCAGCAGTACTCGGGCTCTAGCTAATGAAAAACTGTTTTTT.

V and J are TRBV2 and TRBJ2-5, with 11 bases aligning to TRBD1. The CDR3 covers 15 residues. Germline V CDR1 and CDR2: SNHLY, FYNNEI. After removal of 5 bases from V and 5 bases from J, the junction contained 7 bases not matched to a gene. The CDR3: CASSTTGTGGETQYF. As DNA, the CDR3 is TGTGCCAGCAGTACCACCGGGACAGGGGGTGAGACCCAGTACTTC.

This clone was counted a few times. This sequence joins TRBV27 and TRBJ1-1; 9 bases align to TRBD1. V dropped 6 bases and J dropped 5; count of bases not matched to a gene: 10. The CDR3 sequence is 15 residues long. The germline V gene encodes CDR1 MNHEY and CDR2 SMNVEV (reference sequence). The CDR3 protein is CASRRGTGLATEAFF. CDR3 in DNA: TGTGCCAGCAGACGCGGGACAGGGCTTGCTACTGAAGCTTTCTTT.

The V call is TRBV25-1, the J call TRBJ1-3, with 7 bases identical to TRBD1. CDR3 size: 15 residues. Germline-derived CDR1 and CDR2 are MGHDK and SYGVNS. V shed 6 bases and J 2 bases; nucleotides not matched to a gene: 7. The CDR3 nucleotides read TGTGCCAGCAGCCCAACAGGGGTAGCTGGAAACACCATATATTTT. Protein: CASSPTGVAGNTIYF. Complete variable domain (other parts from reference TRBV25-1 and TRBJ1-3): EADIYQTPRYLVIGTGKKITLECSQTMGHDKMYWYQQDPGMELHLIHYSYGVNSTEKGDLSSESTVSRIRTEHFPLTLESARPSHTSQYLCASSPTGVAGNTIYFGEGSWLTVV.

This clone appeared once. The chain links TRBV11-2 to TRBJ1-2; TRBD1 might be the D (5 bases). The V gene lost 3 bases and the J gene lost 2 bases, with 13 bases spanning the gap. Per germline, CDR1 SGHAT and CDR2 FQNNGV. The CDR3 loop spans 15 amino acids. CDR3 DNA: TGTGCCAGCAGCTTTTCTGCAGGGTCGAACTATGGCTACACCTTC. Protein: CASSFSAGSNYGYTF.

This rearrangement joins TRBV9 to TRBJ2-3; possibly TRBD2 for D (5 bases). Trimming left V 3 bases short and J 0 bases short, with 17 bases between. The germline CDR1 and CDR2 sequences are SGDLS and YYNGEE. The CDR3 consists of 17 residues. The CDR3 here is CASSEAAYTPSTDTQYF. The CDR3 region has the DNA TGTGCCAGCAGCGAAGCGGCCTACACTCCTAGCACAGATACGCAGTATTTT.

CDR3 residues: CASSVVGYSNQPQHF. The CDR3 DNA sequence: TGTGCCAGCAGCGTAGTAGGTTATAGCAATCAGCCCCAGCATTTT. The chain links TRBV9 to TRBJ1-5; D is undetermined. Trimming pared 0 bases from V and 0 bases from J, leaving 7 bases between. Germline V gene sequence: CDR1 SGDLS, CDR2 YYNGEE. This CDR3 comprises 15 residues.

The chain's CDR3 is CASSFGDTEAFF. As DNA, the CDR3 is TGTGCCAGCAGCTTCGGGGACACTGAAGCTTTCTTT. V is TRBV5-6 and J is TRBJ1-1; D not certain. V lost 2 bases, J lost 3 bases, and 5 bases lay in between. Germline CDR1 is SGHDT and CDR2 is YYEEEE. This CDR3 comprises 12 residues.

This chain uses TRBV5-1 with TRBJ1-1; D may be TRBD1 (6 bases). CDR1 is SGHRS and CDR2 is YFSETQ in the germline V gene. The CDR3 spans 14 residues. Trimming stripped 9 bases from V and 4 bases from J, with 19 bases between. CDR3 protein: CATRGTLGGTEAFF. CDR3 coding DNA: TGCGCCACCAGAGGGACATTGGGGGGCACTGAAGCTTTCTTT.

CDR3 DNA sequence: TGCGCCAGCAGCTTGGCCGAGGGGTGGATGCAAGAGACCCAGTACTTC. Protein sequence: CASSLAEGWMQETQYF. The V gene is TRBV5-1, the J gene TRBJ2-5; D tentatively reads TRBD1 or TRBD2 (5 bases each). CDR3 length: 16 residues. In germline, CDR1 is SGHRS, CDR2 YFSETQ. V was trimmed by 0 bases and J by 2 bases, leaving 14 bases between them.